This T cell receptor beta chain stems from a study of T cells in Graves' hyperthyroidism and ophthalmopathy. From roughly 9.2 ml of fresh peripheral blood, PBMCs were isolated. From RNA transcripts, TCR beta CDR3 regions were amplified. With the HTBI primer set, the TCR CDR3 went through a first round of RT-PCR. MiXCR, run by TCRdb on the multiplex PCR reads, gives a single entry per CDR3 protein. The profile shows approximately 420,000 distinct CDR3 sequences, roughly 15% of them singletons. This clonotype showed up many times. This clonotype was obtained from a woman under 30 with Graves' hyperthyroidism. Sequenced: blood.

The CDR3 reads CASSLYWGATNEKLFF. In nucleotides, the CDR3 is TGTGCCAGCAGTTTATACTGGGGAGCAACTAATGAAAAACTGTTTTTT. The chain recombines TRBV27 with TRBJ1-4; D is unclear. V dropped 1 base and J dropped 0 bases, with 9 bases sitting between them. The CDR3 spans 16 residues. CDR1 is MNHEY and CDR2 is SMNVEV in the germline V gene (reference sequence).